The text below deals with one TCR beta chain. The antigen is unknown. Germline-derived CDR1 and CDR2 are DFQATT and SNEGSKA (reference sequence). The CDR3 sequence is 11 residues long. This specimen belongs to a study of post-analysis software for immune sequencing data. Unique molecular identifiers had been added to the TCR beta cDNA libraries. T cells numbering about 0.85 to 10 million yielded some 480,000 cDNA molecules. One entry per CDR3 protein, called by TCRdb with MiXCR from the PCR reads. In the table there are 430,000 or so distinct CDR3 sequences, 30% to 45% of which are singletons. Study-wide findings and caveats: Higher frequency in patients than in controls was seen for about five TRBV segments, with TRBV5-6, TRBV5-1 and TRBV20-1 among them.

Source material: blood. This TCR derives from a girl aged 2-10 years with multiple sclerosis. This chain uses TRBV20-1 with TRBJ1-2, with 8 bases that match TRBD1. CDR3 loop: CSRQGTYGYTF. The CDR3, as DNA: TGCAGCCGACAGGGGACCTATGGCTACACCTTC.